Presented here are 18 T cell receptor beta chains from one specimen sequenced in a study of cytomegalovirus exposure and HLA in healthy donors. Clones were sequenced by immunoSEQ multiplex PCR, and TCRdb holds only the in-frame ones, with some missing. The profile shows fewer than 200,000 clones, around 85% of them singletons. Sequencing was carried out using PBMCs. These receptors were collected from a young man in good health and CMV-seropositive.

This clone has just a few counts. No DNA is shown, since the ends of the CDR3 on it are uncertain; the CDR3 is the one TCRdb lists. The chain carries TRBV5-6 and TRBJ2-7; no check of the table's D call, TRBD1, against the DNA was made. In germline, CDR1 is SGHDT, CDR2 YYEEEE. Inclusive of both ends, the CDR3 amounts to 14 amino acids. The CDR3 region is CASSWNFAQGTRYF.

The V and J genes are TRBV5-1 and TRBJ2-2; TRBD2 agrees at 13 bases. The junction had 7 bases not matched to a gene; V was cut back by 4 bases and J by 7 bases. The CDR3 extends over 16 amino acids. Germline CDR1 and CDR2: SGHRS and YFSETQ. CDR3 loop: CASSPGTSGIGGELFF. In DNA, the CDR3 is TGCGCCAGCAGCCCCGGGACTAGCGGGATTGGCGGGGAGCTGTTTTTT. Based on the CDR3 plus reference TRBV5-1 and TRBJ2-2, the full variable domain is KAGVTQTPRYLIKTRGQQVTLSCSPISGHRSVSWYQQTPGQGLQFLFEYFSETQRNKGNFPGRFSGRQFSNSRSEMNVSTLELGDSALYLCASSPGTSGIGGELFFGEGSRLTVL.

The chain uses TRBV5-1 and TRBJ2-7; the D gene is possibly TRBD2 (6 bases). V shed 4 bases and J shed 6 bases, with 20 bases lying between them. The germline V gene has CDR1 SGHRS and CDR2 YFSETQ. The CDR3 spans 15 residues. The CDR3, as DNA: TGCGCCAGCAGCCCCGACCACCTAGGCGGGGTCGAGCAGTACTTC. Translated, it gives CASSPDHLGGVEQYF.

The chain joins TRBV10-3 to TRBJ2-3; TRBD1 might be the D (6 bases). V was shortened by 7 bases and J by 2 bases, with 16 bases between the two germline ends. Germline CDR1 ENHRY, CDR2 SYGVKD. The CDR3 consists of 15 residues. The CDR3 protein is CAITGGPGDTDTQYF. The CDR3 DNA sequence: TGTGCCATCACCGGAGGTCCAGGGGACACAGATACGCAGTATTTT.

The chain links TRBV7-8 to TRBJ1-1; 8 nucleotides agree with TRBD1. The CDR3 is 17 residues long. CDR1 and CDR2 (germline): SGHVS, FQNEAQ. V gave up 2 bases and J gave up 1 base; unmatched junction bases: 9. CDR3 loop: CASSLLRTGPKNTEAFF. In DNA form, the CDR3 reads TGTGCCAGCAGCTTATTAAGGACAGGGCCGAAGAACACTGAAGCTTTCTTT.

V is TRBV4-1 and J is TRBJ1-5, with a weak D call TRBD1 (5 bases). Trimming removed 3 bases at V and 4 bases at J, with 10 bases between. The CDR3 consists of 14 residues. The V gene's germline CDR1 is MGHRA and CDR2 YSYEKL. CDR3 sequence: CASSHPGRNQPQHF. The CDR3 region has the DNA TGCGCCAGCAGCCACCCAGGGCGGAATCAGCCCCAGCATTTT.

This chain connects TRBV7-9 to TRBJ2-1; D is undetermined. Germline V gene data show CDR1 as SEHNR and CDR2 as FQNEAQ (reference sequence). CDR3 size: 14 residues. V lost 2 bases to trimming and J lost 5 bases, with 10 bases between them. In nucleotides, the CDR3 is TGTGCCAGCAGCTTACGGCTAGAGGACAATGAGCAGTTCTTC. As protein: CASSLRLEDNEQFF.

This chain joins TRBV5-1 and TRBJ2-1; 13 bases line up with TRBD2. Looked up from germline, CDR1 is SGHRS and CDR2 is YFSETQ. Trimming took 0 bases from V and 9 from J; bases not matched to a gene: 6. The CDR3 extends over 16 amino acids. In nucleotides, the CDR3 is TGCGCCAGCAGCTTGGGGACTAGCGGGAGAGTCGTTGAGCAGTTCTTC. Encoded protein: CASSLGTSGRVVEQFF. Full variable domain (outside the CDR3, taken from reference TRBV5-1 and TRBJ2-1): KAGVTQTPRYLIKTRGQQVTLSCSPISGHRSVSWYQQTPGQGLQFLFEYFSETQRNKGNFPGRFSGRQFSNSRSEMNVSTLELGDSALYLCASSLGTSGRVVEQFFGPGTRLTVL.

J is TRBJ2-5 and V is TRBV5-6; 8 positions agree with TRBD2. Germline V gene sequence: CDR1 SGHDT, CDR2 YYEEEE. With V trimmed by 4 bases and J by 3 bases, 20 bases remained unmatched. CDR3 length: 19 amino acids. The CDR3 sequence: CASSMVASGLSPGKETQYF. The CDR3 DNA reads TGTGCCAGCAGCATGGTGGCTAGCGGGCTCTCCCCGGGGAAAGAGACCCAGTACTTC. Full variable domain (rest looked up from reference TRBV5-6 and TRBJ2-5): DAGVTQSPTHLIKTRGQQVTLRCSPKSGHDTVSWYQQALGQGPQFIFQYYEEEERQRGNFPDRFSGHQFPNYSSELNVNALLLGDSALYLCASSMVASGLSPGKETQYFGPGTRLLVL.

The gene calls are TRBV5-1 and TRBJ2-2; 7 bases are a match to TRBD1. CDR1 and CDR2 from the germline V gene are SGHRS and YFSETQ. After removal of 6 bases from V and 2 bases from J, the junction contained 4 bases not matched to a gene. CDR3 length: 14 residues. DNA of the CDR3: TGCGCCAGCAAGGGACAGACAAACACCGGGGAGCTGTTTTTT. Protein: CASKGQTNTGELFF.

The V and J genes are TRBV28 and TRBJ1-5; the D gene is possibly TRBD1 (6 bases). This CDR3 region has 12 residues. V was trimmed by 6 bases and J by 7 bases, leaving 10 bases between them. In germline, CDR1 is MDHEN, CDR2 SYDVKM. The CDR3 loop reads CASSIQGQPQHF. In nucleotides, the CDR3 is TGTGCCAGCAGCATCCAGGGGCAGCCCCAGCATTTT. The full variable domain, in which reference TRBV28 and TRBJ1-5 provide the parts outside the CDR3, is DVKVTQSSRYLVKRTGEKVFLECVQDMDHENMFWYRQDPGLGLRLIYFSYDVKMKEKGDIPEGYSVSREKKERFSLILESASTNQTSMYLCASSIQGQPQHFGDGTRLSIL.

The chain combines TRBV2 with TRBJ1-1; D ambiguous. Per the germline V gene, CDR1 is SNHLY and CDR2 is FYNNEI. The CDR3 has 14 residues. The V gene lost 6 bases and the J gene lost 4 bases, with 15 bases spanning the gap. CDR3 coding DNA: TGTGCCAGCAGGCCCCAATACTCGGGCACTGAAGCTTTCTTT. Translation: CASRPQYSGTEAFF.

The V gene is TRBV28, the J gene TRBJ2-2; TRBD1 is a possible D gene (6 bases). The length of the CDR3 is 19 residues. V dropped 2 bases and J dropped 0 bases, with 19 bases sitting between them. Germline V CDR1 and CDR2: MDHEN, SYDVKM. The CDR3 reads CASSLRGWGWTANTGELFF. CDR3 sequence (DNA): TGTGCCAGCAGTTTACGGGGCTGGGGTTGGACAGCGAACACCGGGGAGCTGTTTTTT.

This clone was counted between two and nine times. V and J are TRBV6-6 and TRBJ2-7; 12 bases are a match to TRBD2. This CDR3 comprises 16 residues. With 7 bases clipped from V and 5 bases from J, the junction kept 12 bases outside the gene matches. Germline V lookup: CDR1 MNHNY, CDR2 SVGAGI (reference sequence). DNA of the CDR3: TGTGCCAGCACCGACGCCGGGGCTAGCGGGAGGGACGAGCAGTACTTC. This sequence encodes CASTDAGASGRDEQYF.

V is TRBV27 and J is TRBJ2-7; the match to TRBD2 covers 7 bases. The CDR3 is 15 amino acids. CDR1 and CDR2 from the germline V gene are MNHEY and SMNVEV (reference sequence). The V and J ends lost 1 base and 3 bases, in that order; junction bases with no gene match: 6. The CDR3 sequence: CASSLFGRTNYEQYF. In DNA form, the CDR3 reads TGTGCCAGCAGTTTATTCGGGAGGACGAACTACGAGCAGTACTTC.

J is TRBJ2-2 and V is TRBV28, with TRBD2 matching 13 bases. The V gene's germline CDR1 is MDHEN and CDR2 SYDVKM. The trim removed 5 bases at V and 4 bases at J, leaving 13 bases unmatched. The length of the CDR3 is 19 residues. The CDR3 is CASSPRPGLAGVVTGELFF. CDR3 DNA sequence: TGTGCCAGCAGTCCGAGGCCCGGACTAGCGGGAGTGGTCACCGGGGAGCTGTTTTTT.

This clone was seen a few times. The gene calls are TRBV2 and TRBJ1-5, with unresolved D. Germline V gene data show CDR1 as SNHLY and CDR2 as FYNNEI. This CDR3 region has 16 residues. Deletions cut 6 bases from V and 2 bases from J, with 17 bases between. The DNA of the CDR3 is TGTGCCAGCAGAGAGGGTTCAGAGAATGGCAATCAGCCCCAGCATTTT. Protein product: CASREGSENGNQPQHF.

CDR3 loop: CASSLGSWGQETQYF. The CDR3 nucleotides are TGTGCCAGCAGCCTGGGGAGCTGGGGTCAAGAGACCCAGTACTTC. This chain connects TRBV13 to TRBJ2-5; D is perhaps TRBD2 (5 bases). CDR3 length: 15 residues. V was shortened by 5 bases and J by 2 bases, with 15 bases between the two germline ends. Germline V gene sequence: CDR1 PRHDT, CDR2 FYEKMQ (reference sequence).